These 27 T cell receptor beta chains originate from one sample sequenced in a study of regulatory T cells in long-lasting Graves disease. Sequencing libraries for TCR beta were prepared with iRepertoire HTBI primers and Arm-PCR of CDR3 regions. TCRdb re-derived calls from the multiplex PCR reads in MiXCR, one entry per CDR3 protein. Of under 800,000 distinct CDR3 sequences in the sample, around 15% were seen once. This sample's time point: newly diagnosed GD, antithyroid drugs for less than 3 months. From PBMCs, RNA was extracted and then used to make the TCR library. The data also belong to a second study, concerning T cells in Graves' hyperthyroidism and ophthalmopathy.

This specimen was peripheral blood mononuclear cells (PBMCs), taken at new diagnosis, from a patient treated with antithyroid drugs. The receptor set was obtained from a young woman with Graves disease.

The genes are TRBV6-1 and TRBJ2-7; 12 nucleotides line up with TRBD2. V dropped 6 bases and J dropped 7; count of bases not matched to a gene: 10. Germline V gene sequence: CDR1 MNHNS, CDR2 SASEGT. The CDR3 has 15 residues. The CDR3 DNA follows: TGTGCCAGCAGACTCGGACTAGCGGGAATAGGTGAGCAGTACTTC. Translating it yields CASRLGLAGIGEQYF.

This clonotype turned up a few times. The chain combines TRBV7-9 with TRBJ2-2, with D maybe TRBD2 (6 bases). CDR3 length equals 16 residues. V shed 5 bases and J shed 2 bases, with 15 bases lying between them. Germline assignment: CDR1 SEHNR and CDR2 FQNEAQ (reference sequence). The CDR3: CASSARLVSNTGELFF. CDR3 bases: TGTGCCAGCAGCGCCCGACTAGTCTCTAACACCGGGGAGCTGTTTTTT.

As to this clonotype: A clone one base away is much larger, so this may be a read error. V is TRBV6-5 and J is TRBJ2-2; D is uncertain. Germline V gives CDR1 MNHEY, CDR2 SVGAGI. CDR3 size: 13 residues. The chain's CDR3 is CASGYGNTGELFF. DNA of the CDR3: TGTGCCAGCGGTTACGGAAACACCGGGGAGCTGTTTTTT.

This clonotype turned up a few times. V is TRBV28 and J is TRBJ1-2, with 8 bases aligning to TRBD1. CDR1 and CDR2 from the germline V gene are MDHEN and SYDVKM. V lost 5 bases to trimming and J lost 2 bases; unmatched junction nucleotides: 13. This CDR3 has 17 amino acids. CDR3: CASSASTRTGINYGYTF. CDR3 coding DNA: TGTGCCAGCAGTGCGTCAACCCGGACAGGGATCAACTATGGCTACACCTTC.

Many counts were recorded for this clonotype. V usage is TRBV5-1 and J usage is TRBJ1-6; possible D gene TRBD1, 6 bases. This CDR3 comprises 16 residues. Trimming stripped 0 bases from V and 7 bases from J, with 14 bases between. Germline V gives CDR1 SGHRS, CDR2 YFSETQ. The CDR3 loop reads CASSLESGTLNSPLHF. The CDR3 coding sequence is TGCGCCAGCAGCTTGGAATCCGGGACACTGAATTCACCCCTCCACTTT.

This clonotype has just a few counts. The chain recombines TRBV7-6 with TRBJ2-1; D may be TRBD1 (6 bases). Germline CDR1 and CDR2: SGHVS and FNYEAQ. V was cut by 1 base and J by 7 bases, with 17 bases left in between. CDR3 size: 16 residues. The CDR3 sequence is CASSLGGLALGNEQFF. CDR3 coding DNA: TGTGCCAGCAGCTTAGGGGGGCTAGCCCTCGGAAATGAGCAGTTCTTC.

V usage is TRBV4-1 and J usage is TRBJ2-3; 8 bases are a match to TRBD2. CDR1 and CDR2 from the germline V gene are MGHRA and YSYEKL. J was trimmed by 5 bases and V by 1 base; bases with no gene match: 11. The CDR3 sequence is 17 residues long. The CDR3 sequence: CASSQAWSGRKIDTQYF. The CDR3 DNA is TGCGCCAGCAGCCAAGCATGGAGCGGGAGAAAAATAGATACGCAGTATTTT.

This chain joins TRBV5-1 and TRBJ2-3, with 7 bases matching TRBD2. Germline V gives CDR1 SGHRS, CDR2 YFSETQ. Trimming removed 7 bases from V and 0 bases from J; junction bases left unmatched: 5. The CDR3 has 14 amino acids. The CDR3 nucleotides read TGCGCCAGCGGAAGACTAGCTAGCACAGATACGCAGTATTTT. Translated, it gives CASGRLASTDTQYF.

At least ten counts were recorded for this clonotype. J is TRBJ2-7 and V is TRBV30, with D unclear. V was trimmed by 2 bases and J by 4 bases, leaving 9 bases between them. Germline V gene lookup returns CDR1 GTSNPN and CDR2 SVGIG (reference sequence). There are 12 residues in the CDR3. CDR3 in amino acids: CAWSSSEYEQYF. The CDR3 DNA reads TGTGCCTGGAGTTCCTCAGAATACGAGCAGTACTTC.

In this sample, this clonotype turned up many times. The chain links TRBV12-3 or TRBV12-4 to TRBJ1-1, with 9 positions matching TRBD1. V gave up 6 bases and J gave up 3 bases; unmatched junction bases: 2. The CDR3 spans 13 residues. The CDR3 loop is CASSWTGDTEAFF. The CDR3 nucleotides are TGTGCCAGCAGCTGGACAGGGGACACTGAAGCTTTCTTT.

This clonotype was picked up a small number of times. The chain employs TRBV7-3 and TRBJ2-7, with TRBD2 identical over 13 bases. Per germline, CDR1 SGHTA and CDR2 FQGTGA. CDR3 size: 18 residues. V gave up 4 bases and J gave up 0 bases; unmatched junction bases: 9. The CDR3 DNA sequence: TGTGCCAGCAGCTCAAGGACTAGCGGGAGAGGGGGCTCCTACGAGCAGTACTTC. The encoded protein is CASSSRTSGRGGSYEQYF.

Many counts were recorded for this clonotype. The chain recombines TRBV7-2 with TRBJ1-4; 8 bases are shared with TRBD1. V trimming: 3 bases; J trimming: 8 bases; junction bases outside the gene matches: 8. In germline, CDR1 is SGHTA, CDR2 FQGNSA. CDR3 length: 15 amino acids. Written as DNA, the CDR3 is TGTGCCAGCAGCTTGGGGACAGGCGGGGGCGAAAAACTGTTTTTT. Its protein is CASSLGTGGGEKLFF.

The table lists this clonotype with many counts. V is TRBV28 and J is TRBJ1-2; the D is unclear. The length of the CDR3 is 11 residues. Per the germline V gene, CDR1 is MDHEN and CDR2 is SYDVKM. The V and J ends lost 6 bases and 1 base respectively, with 3 bases between them. CDR3 nucleotide sequence: TGTGCCAGCAGGGATAACTATGGCTACACCTTC. It is translated as CASRDNYGYTF.

This clonotype was recorded at least ten times. V usage is TRBV2 and J usage is TRBJ1-1; D remains unclear. The CDR3 loop spans 13 amino acids. The germline V gene encodes CDR1 SNHLY and CDR2 FYNNEI. The V end was cut by 7 bases, the J end by 0 bases, with 9 bases between. The CDR3 loop reads CASTPGMNTEAFF. The CDR3, as DNA: TGTGCCAGCACCCCGGGTATGAACACTGAAGCTTTCTTT.

This clonotype was seen repeatedly, ten times or more. This sequence joins TRBV28 and TRBJ2-3; 7 bases line up with TRBD2. V lost 5 bases to trimming and J lost 6 bases; unmatched junction nucleotides: 11. CDR3 length: 15 amino acids. Germline V gene sequence: CDR1 MDHEN, CDR2 SYDVKM. For the CDR3, the DNA is TGTGCCAGCAGTCCCCATACTAGCGTGGGTGATACGCAGTATTTT. It translates to CASSPHTSVGDTQYF.

In its sample, this clonotype was seen many times. The chain recombines TRBV27 with TRBJ1-4, with unresolved D. This CDR3 has 13 residues. Trimming removed 3 bases from V and 7 bases from J, with 9 bases in between. Germline V gene sequence: CDR1 MNHEY, CDR2 SMNVEV (reference sequence). CDR3 in amino acids: CASSLREGEKLFF. The CDR3 coding sequence is TGTGCCAGCAGTTTGAGGGAAGGTGAAAAACTGTTTTTT.

V and J are TRBV4-1 and TRBJ2-2, with D maybe TRBD1 (5 bases). The CDR3 spans 16 residues. Deletions cut 0 bases from V and 7 bases from J, with 15 bases between. The V gene's germline CDR1 is MGHRA and CDR2 YSYEKL. As DNA, the CDR3 is TGCGCCAGCAGCCAAGATAGGGTAGGGGATAACGGGGAGCTGTTTTTT. It is translated as CASSQDRVGDNGELFF.

V gene TRBV2 combines with J gene TRBJ1-3; D call uncertain. Germline V gene data show CDR1 as SNHLY and CDR2 as FYNNEI. This CDR3 has 15 amino acids. The V and J ends lost 2 bases and 1 base respectively, with 9 bases between them. CDR3 coding DNA: TGTGCCAGCAGTGAACAGGTTGTATCTGGAAACACCATATATTTT. Amino acids: CASSEQVVSGNTIYF.

This clonotype was found many times. The chain links TRBV7-2 to TRBJ1-1; a possible D gene is TRBD1 (6 bases). Per the germline V gene, CDR1 is SGHTA and CDR2 is FQGNSA. The CDR3 is 15 amino acids. V dropped 5 bases and J dropped 4 bases, with 17 bases sitting between them. As DNA, the CDR3 is TGTGCCAGCAGCGAAATGACAGGCTTATTCACTGAAGCTTTCTTT. Translating gives CASSEMTGLFTEAFF.

V is TRBV3-1 and J is TRBJ2-5; D is undetermined. Germline V lookup: CDR1 LGHDT, CDR2 YNNKEL (reference sequence). With 1 base removed from V and 5 bases from J, the gap between germline ends came to 8 bases. This CDR3 spans 13 amino acids. This chain's CDR3 is CASSQGWIETQYF. The CDR3, as DNA: TGTGCCAGCAGCCAAGGGTGGATTGAGACCCAGTACTTC.

This clonotype was seen a handful of times. The chain is built from TRBV29-1 and TRBJ2-1; 10 bases are shared with TRBD1. J lost 9 bases, V lost 6 bases, and 2 bases had no gene match. Germline V CDR1 and CDR2: SQVTM, ANQGSEA. The length of the CDR3 is 11 residues. CDR3 amino acids: CSVTGGLEQFF. The DNA of the CDR3 is TGCAGCGTGACAGGGGGCCTTGAGCAGTTCTTC.

The sample holds many counts of this clonotype. The chain uses TRBV6-2 or TRBV6-3 and TRBJ2-7, with no clear D. CDR3 length equals 15 residues. Germline V gives CDR1 MNHEY, CDR2 SVGEGT. The ends were cut back, 0 bases at V and 3 bases at J, with 12 bases in the middle. This CDR3 is CASSYSGRQSYEQYF. The CDR3 DNA is TGTGCCAGCAGTTACTCCGGGCGTCAGAGCTACGAGCAGTACTTC.

This clonotype occurred many times. This rearrangement joins TRBV28 to TRBJ1-3, with unresolved D. CDR3 length: 17 amino acids. Trimming cost V 3 bases and J 0 bases, with 15 bases left between them. The V gene's germline CDR1 is MDHEN and CDR2 SYDVKM. This CDR3 reads CASSFQGGRTSGNTIYF. Here the CDR3 DNA reads TGTGCCAGCAGTTTCCAAGGAGGACGGACCTCTGGAAACACCATATATTTT. The whole variable domain, remainder taken from reference TRBV28 and TRBJ1-3, is DVKVTQSSRYLVKRTGEKVFLECVQDMDHENMFWYRQDPGLGLRLIYFSYDVKMKEKGDIPEGYSVSREKKERFSLILESASTNQTSMYLCASSFQGGRTSGNTIYFGEGSWLTVV.

The chain is built from TRBV3-1 and TRBJ1-6; tentatively, D is TRBD1 (5 bases). The V gene's germline CDR1 is LGHDT and CDR2 YNNKEL (reference sequence). The CDR3 consists of 13 residues. V lost 2 bases, J lost 11 bases, and 10 bases lay in between. This chain's CDR3 is CASSQSGPAPLHF. CDR3 bases: TGTGCCAGCAGCCAATCAGGGCCGGCACCCCTCCACTTT.

This chain joins TRBV30 and TRBJ1-5; TRBD1 matches 8 bases. The CDR3 length is 19 residues. The J segment lost 1 base and the V segment lost 1 base, leaving 15 bases of the junction unmatched. CDR1 and CDR2 from the germline V gene are GTSNPN and SVGIG (reference sequence). The DNA of the CDR3 is TGTGCCTGGAGTGAATCCGGGACAGGTCATGGTTGGAGCAATCAGCCCCAGCATTTT. Its protein product is CAWSESGTGHGWSNQPQHF.

This clonotype has at least ten counts. Because the CDR3's place on the DNA is in doubt, the DNA is left out and the CDR3 is given as listed by TCRdb. This sequence joins TRBV11-2 and TRBJ2-1; the table's TRBD1 call for D was not verified on the DNA. Per the germline V gene, CDR1 is SGHAT and CDR2 is FQNNGV. The CDR3 comprises 14 residues, both ends counted. CDR3: CASSFRGRHNEQFF.

This clonotype has ten or more counts. The CDR3 coding sequence is TGTGCCAGCGGACAGGGTACCCACGAGCAGTACTTC. Translating gives CASGQGTHEQYF. This sequence joins TRBV27 and TRBJ2-7, with 8 bases lining up with TRBD1. Germline V gene sequence: CDR1 MNHEY, CDR2 SMNVEV (reference sequence). J gave up 5 bases and V 8 bases, and 5 bases lay outside the gene matches. The CDR3 loop spans 12 amino acids.